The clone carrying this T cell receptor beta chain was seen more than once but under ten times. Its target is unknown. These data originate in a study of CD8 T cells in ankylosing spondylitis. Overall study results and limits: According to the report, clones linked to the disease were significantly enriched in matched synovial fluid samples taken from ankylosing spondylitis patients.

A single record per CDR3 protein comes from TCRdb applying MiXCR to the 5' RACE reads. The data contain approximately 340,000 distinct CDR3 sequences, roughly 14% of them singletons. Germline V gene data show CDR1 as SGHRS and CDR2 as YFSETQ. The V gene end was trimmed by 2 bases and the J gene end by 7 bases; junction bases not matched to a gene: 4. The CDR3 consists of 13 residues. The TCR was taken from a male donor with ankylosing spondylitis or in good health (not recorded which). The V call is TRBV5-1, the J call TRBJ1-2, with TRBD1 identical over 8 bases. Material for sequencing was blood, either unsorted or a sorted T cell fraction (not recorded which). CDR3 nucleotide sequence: TGCGCCAGCAGCTTTGGACAGGGAGGTGGCTACACCTTC. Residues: CASSFGQGGGYTF.